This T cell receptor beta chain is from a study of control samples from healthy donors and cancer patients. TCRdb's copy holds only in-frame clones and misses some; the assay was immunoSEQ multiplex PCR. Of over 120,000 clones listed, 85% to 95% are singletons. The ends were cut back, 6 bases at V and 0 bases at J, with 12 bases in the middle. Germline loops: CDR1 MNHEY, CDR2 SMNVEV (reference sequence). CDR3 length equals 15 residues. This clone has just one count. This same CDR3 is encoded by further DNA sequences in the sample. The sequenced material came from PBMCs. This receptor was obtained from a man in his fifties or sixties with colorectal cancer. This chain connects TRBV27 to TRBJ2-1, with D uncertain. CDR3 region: CASSLDGSSYNEQFF. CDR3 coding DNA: TGTGCCAGCAGCTTGGACGGAAGCTCCTACAATGAGCAGTTCTTC.